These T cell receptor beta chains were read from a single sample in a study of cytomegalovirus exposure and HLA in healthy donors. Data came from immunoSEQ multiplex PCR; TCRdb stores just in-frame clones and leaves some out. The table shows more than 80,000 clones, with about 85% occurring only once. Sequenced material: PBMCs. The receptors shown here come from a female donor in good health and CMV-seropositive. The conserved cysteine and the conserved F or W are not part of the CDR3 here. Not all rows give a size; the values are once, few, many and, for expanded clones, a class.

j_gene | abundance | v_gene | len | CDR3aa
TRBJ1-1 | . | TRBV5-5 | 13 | ASSLVTGSGAEAF
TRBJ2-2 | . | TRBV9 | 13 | ASSVASGVAGELF
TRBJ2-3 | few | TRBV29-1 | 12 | NPKKRESTDTQY
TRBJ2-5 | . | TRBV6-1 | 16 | ASSGTNPGTTLRETQY
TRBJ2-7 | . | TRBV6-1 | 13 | ASSLLAGGPYEQY
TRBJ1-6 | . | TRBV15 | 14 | ATSRGGNRGRSPLH
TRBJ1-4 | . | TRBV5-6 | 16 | ASSSIYSRGSANEKLF
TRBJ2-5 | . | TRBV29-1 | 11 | SAGTSGSGEQY
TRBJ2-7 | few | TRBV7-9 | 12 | ASSLVGQSYEQY
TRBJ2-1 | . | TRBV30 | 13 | AWHLAGGIYNEQF
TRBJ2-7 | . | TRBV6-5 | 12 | ASSYGTGPYEQY
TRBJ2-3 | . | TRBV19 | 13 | ASTLLAGDLDTQY
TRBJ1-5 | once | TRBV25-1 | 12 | ASSQTGFDQPQH
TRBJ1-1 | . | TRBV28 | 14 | ASSSPLQFMNTEAF